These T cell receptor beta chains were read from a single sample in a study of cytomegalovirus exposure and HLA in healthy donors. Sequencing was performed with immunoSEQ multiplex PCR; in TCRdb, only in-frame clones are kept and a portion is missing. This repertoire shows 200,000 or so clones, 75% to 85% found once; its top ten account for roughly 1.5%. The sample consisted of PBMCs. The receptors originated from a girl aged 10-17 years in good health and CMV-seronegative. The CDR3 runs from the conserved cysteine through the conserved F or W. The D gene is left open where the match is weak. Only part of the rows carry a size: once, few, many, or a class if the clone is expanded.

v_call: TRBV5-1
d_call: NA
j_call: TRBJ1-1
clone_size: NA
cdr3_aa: CASSFLAGGGPVTEAFF
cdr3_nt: TGCGCCAGCAGCTTCTTAGCGGGGGGGGGTCCAGTCACTGAAGCTTTCTTT

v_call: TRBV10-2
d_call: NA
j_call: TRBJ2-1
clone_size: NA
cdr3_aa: CASSGRRGADNEQFF
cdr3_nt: TGCGCCAGCAGTGGAAGGAGGGGAGCGGATAATGAGCAGTTCTTC

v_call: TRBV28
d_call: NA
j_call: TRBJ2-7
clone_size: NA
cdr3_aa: CASTGSYEQYF
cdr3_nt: TGTGCCAGCACAGGGTCCTACGAGCAGTACTTC

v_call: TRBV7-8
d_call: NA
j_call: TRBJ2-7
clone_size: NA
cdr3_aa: CASSLDRLRNEQYF
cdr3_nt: TGTGCCAGCAGCTTAGACAGGTTGAGGAACGAGCAGTACTTC

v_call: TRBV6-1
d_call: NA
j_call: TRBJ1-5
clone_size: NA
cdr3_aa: CASSEAFLRVGSDQPQHF
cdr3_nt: TGTGCCAGCAGTGAAGCGTTTTTGAGGGTGGGGTCGGATCAGCCCCAGCATTTT

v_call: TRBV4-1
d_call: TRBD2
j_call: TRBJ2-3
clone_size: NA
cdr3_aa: CASSPQRETSTDTQYF
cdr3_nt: TGCGCCAGCAGCCCACAGCGGGAAACTAGCACAGATACGCAGTATTTT

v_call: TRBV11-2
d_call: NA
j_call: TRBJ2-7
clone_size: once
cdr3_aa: CASSLTPVYEQYF
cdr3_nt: TGTGCCAGCAGCTTAACTCCCGTCTACGAGCAGTACTTC

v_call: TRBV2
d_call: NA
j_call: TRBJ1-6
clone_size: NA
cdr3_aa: CASSPGGGRSPLHF
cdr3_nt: TGTGCCAGCAGTCCTGGAGGAGGTCGGTCACCCCTCCACTTT

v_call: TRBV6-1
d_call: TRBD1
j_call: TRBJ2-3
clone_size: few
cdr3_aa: CASSLGTDTDTQYF
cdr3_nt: TGTGCCAGCAGTCTGGGGACAGACACAGATACGCAGTATTTT

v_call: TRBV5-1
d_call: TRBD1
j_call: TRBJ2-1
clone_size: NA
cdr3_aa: CASSLGQGPYNEQFF
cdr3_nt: TGCGCCAGCAGCTTGGGACAGGGCCCCTACAATGAGCAGTTCTTC

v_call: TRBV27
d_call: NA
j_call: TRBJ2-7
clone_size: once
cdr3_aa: CASSLDWAPSYEQYF
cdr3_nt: TGTGCCAGCAGTTTAGATTGGGCTCCCTCCTACGAGCAGTACTTC

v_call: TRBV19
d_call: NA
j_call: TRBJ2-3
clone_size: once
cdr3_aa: CASSIWWGADTQYF
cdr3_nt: TGTGCCAGTAGTATCTGGTGGGGAGCAGATACGCAGTATTTT

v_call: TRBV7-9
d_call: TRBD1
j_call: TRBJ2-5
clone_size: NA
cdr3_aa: CASSVSTGGRETQYF
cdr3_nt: TGTGCCAGCAGCGTTTCGACAGGGGGCCGGGAGACCCAGTACTTC

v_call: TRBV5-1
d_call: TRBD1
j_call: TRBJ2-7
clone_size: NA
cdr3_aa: CASSLSGQGNYEQYF
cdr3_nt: TGCGCCAGCAGCTTGTCCGGACAGGGGAACTACGAGCAGTACTTC

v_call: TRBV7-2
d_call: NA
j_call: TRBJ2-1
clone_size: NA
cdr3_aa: CASSLVARRIYNEQFF
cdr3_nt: TGTGCCAGCAGCTTAGTTGCTAGAAGGATCTACAATGAGCAGTTCTTC

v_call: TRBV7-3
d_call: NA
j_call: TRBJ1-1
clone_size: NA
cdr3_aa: CASALGGASEAFF
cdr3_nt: TGTGCCAGCGCGCTTGGAGGGGCCAGTGAAGCTTTCTTT

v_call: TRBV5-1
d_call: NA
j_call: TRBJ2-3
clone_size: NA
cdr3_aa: CASREWARGSTDTQYF
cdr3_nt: TGCGCCAGCAGGGAGTGGGCCCGGGGGAGCACAGATACGCAGTATTTT

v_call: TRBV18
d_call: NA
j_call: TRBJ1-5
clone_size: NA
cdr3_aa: CASSYDYSNQPQHF
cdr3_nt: TGTGCCAGCTCTTACGACTATAGCAATCAGCCCCAGCATTTT

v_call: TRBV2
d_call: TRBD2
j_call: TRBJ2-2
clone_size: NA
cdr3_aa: CASKKTSGRAGGGELFF
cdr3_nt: TGTGCCAGCAAGAAGACTAGCGGGAGAGCGGGAGGCGGGGAGCTGTTTTTT

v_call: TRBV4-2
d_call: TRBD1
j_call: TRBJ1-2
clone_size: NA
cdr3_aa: CASSQGTGDYGYTF
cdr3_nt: TGTGCCAGCAGCCAAGGGACAGGGGACTATGGCTACACCTTC

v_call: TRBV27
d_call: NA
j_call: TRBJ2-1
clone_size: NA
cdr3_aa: CASRPGYNEQFF
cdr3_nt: TGTGCCAGCAGGCCAGGCTACAATGAGCAGTTCTTC

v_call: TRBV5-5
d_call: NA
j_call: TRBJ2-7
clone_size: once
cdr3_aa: CASSPGRGRPPLGEQYF
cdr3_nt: TGTGCCAGCAGCCCGGGGCGGGGCAGGCCGCCGTTGGGGGAGCAGTACTTC

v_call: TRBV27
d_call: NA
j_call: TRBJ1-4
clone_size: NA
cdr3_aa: CASSPTTGLHGEKLFF
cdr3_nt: TGTGCCAGCAGCCCGACCACAGGGTTGCACGGTGAAAAACTGTTTTTT

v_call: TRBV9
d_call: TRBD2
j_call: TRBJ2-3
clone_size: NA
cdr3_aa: CASSALAGVSTDTQYF
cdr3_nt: TGTGCCAGCAGCGCACTAGCGGGGGTTTCCACAGATACGCAGTATTTT

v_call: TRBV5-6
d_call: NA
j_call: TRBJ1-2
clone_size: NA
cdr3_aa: CASSLVGSGLVYGYTF
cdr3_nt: TGTGCCAGCAGCTTGGTAGGGTCAGGGTTGGTCTATGGCTACACCTTC

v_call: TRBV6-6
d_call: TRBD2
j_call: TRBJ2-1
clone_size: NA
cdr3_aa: CASSTGLAGEQFF
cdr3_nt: TGTGCCAGCAGTACAGGACTAGCGGGTGAGCAGTTCTTC

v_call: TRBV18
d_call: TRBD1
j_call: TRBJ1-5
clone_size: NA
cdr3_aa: CASSSLSRGQGGQPQHF
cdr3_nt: TGTGCCAGCTCCTCCCTCTCTAGGGGACAGGGAGGTCAGCCCCAGCATTTT

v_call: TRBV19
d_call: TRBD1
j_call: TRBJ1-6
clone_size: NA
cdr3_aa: CASSSGGGSPLHF
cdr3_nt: TGTGCCAGTAGTTCAGGGGGCGGTTCACCCCTCCACTTT

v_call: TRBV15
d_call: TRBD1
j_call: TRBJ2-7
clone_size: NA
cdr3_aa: CATSRVGQANSYEQYF
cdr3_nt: TGTGCCACCAGCAGAGTGGGACAGGCCAACTCCTACGAGCAGTACTTC

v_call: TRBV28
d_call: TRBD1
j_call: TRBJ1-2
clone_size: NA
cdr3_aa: CASSLIGEGQGEDYGYTF
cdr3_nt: TGTGCCAGCAGTTTAATTGGGGAGGGACAGGGAGAAGACTATGGCTACACCTTC